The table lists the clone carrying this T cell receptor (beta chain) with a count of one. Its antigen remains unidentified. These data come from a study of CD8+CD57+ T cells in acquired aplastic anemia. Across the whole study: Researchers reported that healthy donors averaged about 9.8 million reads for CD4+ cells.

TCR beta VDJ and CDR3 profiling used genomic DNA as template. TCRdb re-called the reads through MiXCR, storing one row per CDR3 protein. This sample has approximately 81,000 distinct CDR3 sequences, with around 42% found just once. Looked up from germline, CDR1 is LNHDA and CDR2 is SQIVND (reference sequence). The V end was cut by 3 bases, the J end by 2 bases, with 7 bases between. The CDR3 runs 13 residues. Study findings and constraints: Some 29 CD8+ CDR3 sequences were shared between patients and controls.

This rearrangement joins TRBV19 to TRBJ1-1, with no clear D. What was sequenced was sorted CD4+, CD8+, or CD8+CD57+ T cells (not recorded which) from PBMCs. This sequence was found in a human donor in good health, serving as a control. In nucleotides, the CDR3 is TGTGCCAGTAGTATGTACCGTAACACTGAAGCTTTCTTT. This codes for CASSMYRNTEAFF.